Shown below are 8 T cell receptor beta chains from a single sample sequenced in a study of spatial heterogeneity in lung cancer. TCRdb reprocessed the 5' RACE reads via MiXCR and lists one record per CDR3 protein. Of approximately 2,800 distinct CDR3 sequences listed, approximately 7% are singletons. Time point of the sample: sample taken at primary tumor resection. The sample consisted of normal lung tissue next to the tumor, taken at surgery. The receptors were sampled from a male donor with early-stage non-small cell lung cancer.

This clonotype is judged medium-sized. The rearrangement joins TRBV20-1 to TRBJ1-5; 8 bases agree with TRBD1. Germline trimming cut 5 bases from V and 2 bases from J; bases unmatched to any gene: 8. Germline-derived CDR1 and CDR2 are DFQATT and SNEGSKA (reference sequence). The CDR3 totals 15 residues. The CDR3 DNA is TGCAGTGCTCTAGCAGGGGGCTTGGGCAATCAGCCCCAGCATTTT. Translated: CSALAGGLGNQPQHF.

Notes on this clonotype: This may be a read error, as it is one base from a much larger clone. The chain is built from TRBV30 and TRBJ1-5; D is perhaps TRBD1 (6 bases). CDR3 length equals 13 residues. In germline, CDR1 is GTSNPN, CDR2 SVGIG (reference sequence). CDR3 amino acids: CARSTDRIQPQHF. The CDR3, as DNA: TGTGCCCGGAGTACCGACAGGATTCAGCCCCAGCATTTT.

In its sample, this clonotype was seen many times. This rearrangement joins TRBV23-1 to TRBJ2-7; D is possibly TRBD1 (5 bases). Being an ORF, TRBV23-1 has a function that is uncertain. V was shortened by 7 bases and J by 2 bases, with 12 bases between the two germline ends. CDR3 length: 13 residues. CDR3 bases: TGCGCCAGCATGTTAGCAGGGCCCTACGAGCAGTACTTC. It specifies CASMLAGPYEQYF.

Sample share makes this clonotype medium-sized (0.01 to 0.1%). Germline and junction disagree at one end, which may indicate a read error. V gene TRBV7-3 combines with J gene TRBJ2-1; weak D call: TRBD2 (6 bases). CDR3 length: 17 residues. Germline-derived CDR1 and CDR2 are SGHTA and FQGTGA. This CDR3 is CGSSARHSPEGYNEQFF. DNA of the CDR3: TGTGGCAGCAGCGCCCGTCACTCCCCGGAGGGATACAATGAGCAGTTCTTC.

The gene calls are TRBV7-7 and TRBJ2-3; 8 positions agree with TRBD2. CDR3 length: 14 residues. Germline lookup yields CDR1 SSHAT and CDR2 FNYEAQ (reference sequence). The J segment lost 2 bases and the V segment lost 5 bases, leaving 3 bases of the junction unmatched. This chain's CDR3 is CASSLTSVTDTQYF. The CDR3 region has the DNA TGTGCCAGCAGCCTGACTAGCGTCACAGATACGCAGTATTTT.

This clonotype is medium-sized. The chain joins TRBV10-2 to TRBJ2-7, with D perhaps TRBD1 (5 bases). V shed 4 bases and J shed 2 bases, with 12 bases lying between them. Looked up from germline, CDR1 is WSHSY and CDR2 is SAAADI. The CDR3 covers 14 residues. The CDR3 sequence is CASSVSLGAYEQYF. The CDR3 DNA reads TGCGCCAGCAGTGTTAGTCTAGGGGCCTACGAGCAGTACTTC.

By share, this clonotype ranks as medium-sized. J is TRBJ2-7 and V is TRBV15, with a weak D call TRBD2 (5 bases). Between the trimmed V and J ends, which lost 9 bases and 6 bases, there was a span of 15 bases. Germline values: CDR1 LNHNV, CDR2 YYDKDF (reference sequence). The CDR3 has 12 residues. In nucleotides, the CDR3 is TGTGCCACTCGGTCAATTGGAGGCGAGCAGTACTTC. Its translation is CATRSIGGEQYF.

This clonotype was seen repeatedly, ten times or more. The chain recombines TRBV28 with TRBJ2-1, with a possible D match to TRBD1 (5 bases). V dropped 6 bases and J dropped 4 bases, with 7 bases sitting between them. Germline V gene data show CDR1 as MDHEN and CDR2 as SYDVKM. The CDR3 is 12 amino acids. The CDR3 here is CASRDTYNEQFF. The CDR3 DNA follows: TGTGCCAGCAGGGACACTTACAATGAGCAGTTCTTC.